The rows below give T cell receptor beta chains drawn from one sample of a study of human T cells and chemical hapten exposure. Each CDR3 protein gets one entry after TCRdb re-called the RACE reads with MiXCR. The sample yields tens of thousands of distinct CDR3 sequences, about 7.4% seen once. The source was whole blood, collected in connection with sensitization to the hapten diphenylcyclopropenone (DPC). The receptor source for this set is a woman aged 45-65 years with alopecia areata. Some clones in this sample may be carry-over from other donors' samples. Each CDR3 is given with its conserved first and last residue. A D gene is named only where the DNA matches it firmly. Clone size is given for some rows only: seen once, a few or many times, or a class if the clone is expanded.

CDR3aa: CASSSPAGGSGELFF
CDR3nt: TGTGCCAGCAGCTCCCCAGCGGGAGGGAGCGGGGAGCTGTTTTTT
abundance: many
j_gene: TRBJ2-2
v_gene: TRBV7-3
d_gene: TRBD2

CDR3aa: CATRQGFETGELFF
CDR3nt: TGTGCCACCCGACAGGGATTTGAAACCGGGGAGCTGTTTTTT
abundance: many
j_gene: TRBJ2-2
v_gene: TRBV19
d_gene: TRBD1

CDR3aa: CASSAVGTGRSDTQYF
CDR3nt: TGTGCCAGCAGTGCTGTTGGGACAGGGAGGTCAGATACGCAGTATTTT
abundance: many
j_gene: TRBJ2-3
v_gene: TRBV7-2
d_gene: TRBD1

CDR3aa: CSARVAPLSYEQYF
CDR3nt: TGCAGCGCCCGCGTGGCGCCTCTCTCCTACGAGCAGTACTTC
abundance: -
j_gene: TRBJ2-7
v_gene: TRBV29-1
d_gene: -

CDR3aa: CASTAAGGGSLSYEQYF
CDR3nt: TGTGCCAGCACCGCGGCGGGGGGGGGCAGCCTCTCCTACGAGCAGTACTTC
abundance: many
j_gene: TRBJ2-7
v_gene: TRBV6-2/TRBV6-3
d_gene: TRBD2

CDR3aa: CASSDSGRASEQYF
CDR3nt: TGTGCCAGCAGCGATAGCGGGAGGGCTTCCGAGCAGTACTTC
abundance: once
j_gene: TRBJ2-7
v_gene: TRBV28
d_gene: TRBD2

CDR3aa: CASRRNQPQHF
CDR3nt: TGTGCCAGCAGGAGGAATCAGCCCCAGCATTTT
abundance: -
j_gene: TRBJ1-5
v_gene: TRBV28
d_gene: -

CDR3aa: CASSTTGVSNQPQHF
CDR3nt: TGTGCCAGCAGCACCACAGGGGTCAGCAATCAGCCCCAGCATTTT
abundance: many
j_gene: TRBJ1-5
v_gene: TRBV7-9
d_gene: TRBD1

CDR3aa: CASSIARIGKNIQYF
CDR3nt: TGTGCCAGTAGTATAGCGAGGATCGGGAAAAACATTCAGTACTTC
abundance: many
j_gene: TRBJ2-4
v_gene: TRBV19
d_gene: -

CDR3aa: CSVRDGSSGANVLTF
CDR3nt: TGCAGCGTCCGGGACGGAAGCTCTGGGGCCAACGTCCTGACTTTC
abundance: many
j_gene: TRBJ2-6
v_gene: TRBV29-1
d_gene: -

CDR3aa: CASSLDRSSYNEQFF
CDR3nt: TGTGCCAGCAGCTTAGACAGGAGCTCCTACAATGAGCAGTTCTTC
abundance: many
j_gene: TRBJ2-1
v_gene: TRBV11-2
d_gene: -

CDR3aa: CASRGSGGHGTQYF
CDR3nt: TGTGCCAGCAGAGGTTCCGGGGGCCACGGGACCCAGTACTTC
abundance: many
j_gene: TRBJ2-5
v_gene: TRBV28
d_gene: -

CDR3aa: CASSLAEGAGNQPQHF
CDR3nt: TGTGCCAGCAGCTTAGCGGAGGGGGCAGGCAATCAGCCCCAGCATTTT
abundance: many
j_gene: TRBJ1-5
v_gene: TRBV7-2
d_gene: TRBD1

CDR3aa: CASRQTGTWTEAFF
CDR3nt: TGTGCCAGCAGGCAGACCGGGACATGGACTGAAGCTTTCTTT
abundance: many
j_gene: TRBJ1-1
v_gene: TRBV6-2/TRBV6-3
d_gene: -

CDR3aa: CSARGLVRRSYNEQFF
CDR3nt: TGCAGTGCTAGAGGGCTGGTCCGGCGCTCCTACAATGAGCAGTTCTTC
abundance: many
j_gene: TRBJ2-1
v_gene: TRBV20-1
d_gene: -